This T cell receptor beta chain was sequenced in a study of blood T cell repertoires in COVID-19. Study at large: Sources were T cells, B-cell-depleted T cells, or PBMCs; the material itself was cDNA or gDNA.

Participant ages covered roughly 18 to 89 years across about 22 US areas. Each participant's cohort was designated according to participant-reported clinical history. Before being deemed recovered, Cohort 3 donors had two negative PCRs, clearance, or symptom resolution. Sequenced by immunoSEQ multiplex PCR; TCRdb stores in-frame clones only, minus some. The sample lists a few hundred thousand clones; 84% were seen once. Germline CDR1 LNHDA, CDR2 SQIVND (reference sequence). The CDR3 spans 16 residues. V was clipped by 5 bases and J by 2 bases, with 16 bases between them. The source is a woman aged 40 to 50 who had recovered from COVID-19. This chain uses TRBV19 with TRBJ1-5; possible D gene TRBD1, 5 bases. Input material: PBMCs or T cells enriched from blood (not recorded which). CDR3 protein: CASSQRTTRGNQPQHF. In DNA form, the CDR3 reads TGTGCCAGTAGTCAACGGACAACCCGCGGCAATCAGCCCCAGCATTTT.